A selection of T cell receptor beta chains follows, all from one sample in a study. MiXCR, run by TCRdb on the multiplex PCR reads, gives a single entry per CDR3 protein. The sample carries some 2,000 distinct CDR3 sequences, around 1.4% recorded once. Sequencing was performed on naive CD4+ T cells sorted from blood. The receptors originated from a female donor with breast cancer. Both conserved end residues are part of each CDR3. The D gene is left open where the match is weak. The size field reads once, few or many counts, or a class when the clone is expanded.

d_call	clone_size	v_call	j_call	cdr3_aa	cdr3_nt
-	medium-sized	TRBV12-3/TRBV12-4	TRBJ1-2	CASSRVPRGTGNYGYTF	TGTGCCAGCAGTCGAGTCCCTAGAGGCACAGGGAACTATGGCTACACCTTC
-	medium-sized	TRBV12-3/TRBV12-4	TRBJ1-2	CASGIYGYTF	TGTGCCAGCGGAATCTATGGCTACACCTTC
-	medium-sized	TRBV12-3/TRBV12-4	TRBJ1-2	CASSYDRIYGYTF	TGTGCCAGCAGTTACGACAGGATCTATGGCTACACCTTC
-	many	TRBV12-3/TRBV12-4	TRBJ1-2	CASSPIGRDGYGYTF	TGTGCCAGCAGCCCGATAGGTAGGGACGGCTATGGCTACACCTTC
-	medium-sized	TRBV12-3/TRBV12-4	TRBJ1-2	CASSLTSNYGYTF	TGTGCCAGCAGCCTGACATCCAACTATGGCTACACCTTC
-	many	TRBV12-3/TRBV12-4	TRBJ1-2	CASSPKTDNYGYTF	TGTGCCAGCAGTCCAAAGACAGACAACTATGGCTACACCTTC
-	medium-sized	TRBV12-3/TRBV12-4	TRBJ1-2	CASSLQEFGYTF	TGTGCCAGCAGCCTCCAGGAGTTCGGCTACACCTTC
-	medium-sized	TRBV12-3/TRBV12-4	TRBJ1-2	CASSLATGANYGYTF	TGTGCCAGCAGTTTAGCGACAGGCGCTAACTATGGCTACACCTTC
-	medium-sized	TRBV12-3/TRBV12-4	TRBJ1-2	CASSYRTVYGYTF	TGTGCCAGCAGTTACAGGACCGTCTATGGCTACACCTTC
-	medium-sized	TRBV12-3/TRBV12-4	TRBJ1-2	CASSSYYGYTF	TGTGCCAGCAGTTCTTACTATGGCTACACCTTC